These 8 T cell receptor beta chains originate from one sample sequenced in a study of blood T cell repertoires in COVID-19. Profiled with immunoSEQ multiplex PCR; TCRdb holds only in-frame clones, not every one. The sample has 150,000 to 200,000 clones; about 87% are singletons. Sequences were obtained from peripheral blood. These TCRs come from a man aged 35 to 55 with active or convalescent COVID-19.

The CDR3 spells CASSLRDQPQHF. The CDR3 coding sequence is TGTGCCAGCAGCCTCAGGGATCAGCCCCAGCATTTT. V gene TRBV13 combines with J gene TRBJ1-5; TRBD1 is a possible D gene (5 bases). Germline values: CDR1 PRHDT, CDR2 FYEKMQ (reference sequence). CDR3 length: 12 amino acids. Trimming removed 5 bases at V and 5 bases at J, with 7 bases between.

This clone came up once. CDR3 nucleotides: TGTGCCAGTAGTGGGGACAGGGGGTCGTACAATGAGCAGTTCTTC. Encoded protein: CASSGDRGSYNEQFF. The chain has TRBV19 and TRBJ2-1, with 11 bases that match TRBD1. The V gene's germline CDR1 is LNHDA and CDR2 SQIVND (reference sequence). CDR3 length equals 15 residues. V lost 5 bases and J lost 4; bases outside the gene matches: 4.

The V call is TRBV9, the J call TRBJ2-1; 10 nucleotides align to TRBD2. The CDR3 is made up of 12 amino acids. CDR1 SGDLS and CDR2 YYNGEE come from the germline V gene. Trimming cost V 3 bases and J 15 bases; bases outside gene matches: 6. This CDR3 reads CASSDTSGEGFF. In DNA, the CDR3 is TGTGCCAGCAGCGACACTAGCGGGGAAGGGTTCTTC. The full variable domain, with the rest looked up from reference TRBV9 and TRBJ2-1, is DSGVTQTPKHLITATGQRVTLRCSPRSGDLSVYWYQQSLDQGLQFLIQYYNGEERAKGNILERFSAQQFPDLHSELNLSSLELGDSALYFCASSDTSGEGFFGPGTRLTVL.

V usage is TRBV4-2 and J usage is TRBJ1-5; D not resolved. The CDR3 runs to 16 residues. CDR1 and CDR2 from the germline V gene are LGHNA and YNFKEQ. Trimming took 1 base from V and 1 from J, leaving 11 bases between them. The CDR3 nucleotides are TGTGCCAGCAGCCAAGTCCCCGGGGTAAGCAATCAGCCCCAGCATTTT. This sequence encodes CASSQVPGVSNQPQHF.

The rearrangement uses TRBV7-9 and TRBJ2-2, with 10 bases lining up with TRBD1. Germline V gene lookup returns CDR1 SEHNR and CDR2 FQNEAQ (reference sequence). This CDR3 is built from 14 residues. J lost 6 bases, V lost 4 bases, and 2 bases had no gene match. The CDR3 spells CASSSGQGSGELFF. CDR3 coding DNA: TGTGCCAGCAGCTCGGGACAGGGGTCCGGGGAGCTGTTTTTT.

The rearrangement uses TRBV19 and TRBJ1-6; 7 bases map to TRBD1. Germline V CDR1 and CDR2: LNHDA, SQIVND (reference sequence). This CDR3 has 15 residues. Losses at the gene ends were 6 bases for V and 9 bases for J; bases not matched to a gene: 11. The CDR3 sequence is CASRAHRGQTSPLHF. The CDR3 DNA sequence: TGTGCCAGTAGGGCGCATCGGGGACAGACTTCACCCCTCCACTTT.

This sequence joins TRBV25-1 and TRBJ1-1; D is ambiguous. The germline V and J ends were trimmed by 3 bases and 6 bases, with 14 bases remaining between them. The CDR3 covers 14 residues. CDR1 and CDR2 from the germline V gene are MGHDK and SYGVNS. CDR3 region: CASSDLTWAAEAFF. CDR3 DNA: TGTGCCAGCAGTGATCTGACCTGGGCCGCTGAAGCTTTCTTT.

The chain combines TRBV6-6 with TRBJ1-1, with D maybe TRBD1 (5 bases). V lost 2 bases, J lost 4 bases, and 11 bases lay in between. CDR1 and CDR2 from the germline V gene are MNHNY and SVGAGI (reference sequence). This CDR3 region has 14 residues. The CDR3 reads CASSYEGAVTEAFF. CDR3 bases: TGTGCCAGCAGTTACGAAGGGGCCGTCACTGAAGCTTTCTTT.